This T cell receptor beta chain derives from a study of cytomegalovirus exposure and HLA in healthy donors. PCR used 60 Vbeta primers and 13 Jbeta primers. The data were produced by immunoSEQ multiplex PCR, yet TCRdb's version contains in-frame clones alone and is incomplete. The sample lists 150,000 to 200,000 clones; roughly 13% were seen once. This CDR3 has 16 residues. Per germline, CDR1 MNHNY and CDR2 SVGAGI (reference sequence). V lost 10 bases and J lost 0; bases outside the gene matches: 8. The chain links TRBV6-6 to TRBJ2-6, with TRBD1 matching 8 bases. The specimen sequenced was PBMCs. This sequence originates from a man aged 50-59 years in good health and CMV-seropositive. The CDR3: CATSWDRSSGANVLTF. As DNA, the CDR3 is TGTGCCACCTCCTGGGACAGGAGCTCTGGGGCCAACGTCCTGACTTTC.